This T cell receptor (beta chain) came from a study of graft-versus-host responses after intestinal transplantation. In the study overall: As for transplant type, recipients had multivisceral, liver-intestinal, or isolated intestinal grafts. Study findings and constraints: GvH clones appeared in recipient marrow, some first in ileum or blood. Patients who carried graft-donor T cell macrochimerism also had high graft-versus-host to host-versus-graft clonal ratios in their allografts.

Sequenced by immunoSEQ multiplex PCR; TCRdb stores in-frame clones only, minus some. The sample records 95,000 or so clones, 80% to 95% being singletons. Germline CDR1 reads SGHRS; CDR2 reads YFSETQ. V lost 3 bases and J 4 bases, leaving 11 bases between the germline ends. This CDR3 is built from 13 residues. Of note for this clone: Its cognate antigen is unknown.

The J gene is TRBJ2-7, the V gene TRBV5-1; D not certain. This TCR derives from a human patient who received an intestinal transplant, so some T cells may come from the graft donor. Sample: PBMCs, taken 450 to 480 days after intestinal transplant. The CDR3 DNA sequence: TGCGCCAGCAGCTGGGGAACAGTTTACGAGCAGTACTTC. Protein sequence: CASSWGTVYEQYF.